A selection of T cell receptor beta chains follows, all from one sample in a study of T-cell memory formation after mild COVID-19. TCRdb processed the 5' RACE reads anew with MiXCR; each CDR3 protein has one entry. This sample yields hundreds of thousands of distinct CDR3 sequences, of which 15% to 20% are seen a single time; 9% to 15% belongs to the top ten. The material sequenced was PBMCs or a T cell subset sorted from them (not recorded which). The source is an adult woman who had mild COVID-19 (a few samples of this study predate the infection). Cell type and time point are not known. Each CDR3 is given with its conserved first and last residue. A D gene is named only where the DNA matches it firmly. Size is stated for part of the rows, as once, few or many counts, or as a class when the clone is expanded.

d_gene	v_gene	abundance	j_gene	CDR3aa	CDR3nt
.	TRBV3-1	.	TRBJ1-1	CASSAANTEAFF	TGTGCCAGCAGCGCAGCTAACACTGAAGCTTTCTTT
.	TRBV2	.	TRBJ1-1	CASSTGMNTEAFF	TGTGCCAGCAGTACAGGTATGAACACTGAAGCTTTCTTT
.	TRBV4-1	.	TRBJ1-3	CASSPEGGGLNTIYF	TGCGCCAGCAGCCCCGAGGGAGGGGGGCTAAACACCATATATTTT
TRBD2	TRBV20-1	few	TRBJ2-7	CSARDAGGGSYEQYF	TGCAGTGCTAGAGATGCTGGGGGGGGTTCCTACGAGCAGTACTTC
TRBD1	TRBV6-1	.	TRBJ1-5	CASTPDRVQPQHF	TGTGCCAGCACCCCGGACAGGGTACAGCCCCAGCATTTT
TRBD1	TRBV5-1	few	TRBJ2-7	CASSRPGTGTPYEQYF	TGCGCCAGCAGCCGGCCCGGGACAGGGACCCCCTACGAGCAGTACTTC
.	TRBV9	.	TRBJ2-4	CASSVDPNPLAKNIQYF	TGTGCCAGCAGCGTAGACCCCAACCCCCTAGCCAAAAACATTCAGTACTTC
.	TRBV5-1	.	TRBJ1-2	CASSLEGGLSGYTF	TGCGCCAGCAGCCTAGAGGGGGGGCTGAGTGGCTACACCTTC
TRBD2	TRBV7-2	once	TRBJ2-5	CASSGRIAGSVETQYF	TGTGCCAGCAGCGGACGAATAGCGGGATCTGTAGAGACCCAGTACTTC
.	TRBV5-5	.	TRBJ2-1	CASSLAGAGDEQFF	TGTGCCAGCAGCTTGGCGGGAGCCGGGGATGAGCAGTTCTTC
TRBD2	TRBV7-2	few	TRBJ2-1	CASASSMIAGLNEQFF	TGTGCCAGCGCTAGTAGTATGATAGCGGGACTGAATGAGCAGTTCTTC
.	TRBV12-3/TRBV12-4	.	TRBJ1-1	CASTPSRAGTSLTEAFF	TGTGCCAGCACCCCCTCGAGGGCAGGAACGTCGTTAACTGAAGCTTTCTTT
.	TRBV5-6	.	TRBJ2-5	CASSPTVPETQYF	TGTGCCAGCAGCCCGACAGTTCCGGAGACCCAGTACTTC
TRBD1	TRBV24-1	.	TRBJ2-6	CATEGTGGYSGANVLTF	TGTGCCACCGAGGGGACAGGGGGATACTCTGGGGCCAACGTCCTGACTTTC
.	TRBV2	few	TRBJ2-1	CATSKSLAGSYNEQFF	TGTGCCACCTCTAAGAGCCTCGCAGGCTCCTACAATGAGCAGTTCTTC
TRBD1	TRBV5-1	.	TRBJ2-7	CASSAGTVYEQYF	TGCGCCAGCAGCGCCGGGACAGTCTACGAGCAGTACTTC
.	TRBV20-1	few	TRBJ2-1	CSAREAGSYNEQFF	TGCAGTGCTAGGGAAGCAGGTTCCTACAATGAGCAGTTCTTC
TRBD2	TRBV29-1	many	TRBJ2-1	CSVLSGREDHSSYNEQFF	TGCAGCGTTCTTTCGGGGCGGGAGGACCATAGCTCCTACAATGAGCAGTTCTTC
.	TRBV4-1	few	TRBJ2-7	CASSQVVRVEQYF	TGCGCCAGCAGCCAAGTGGTCCGGGTCGAGCAGTACTTC
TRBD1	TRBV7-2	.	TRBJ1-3	CASSSRQGGNTIYF	TGTGCCAGCAGCTCCAGACAGGGAGGAAACACCATATATTTT
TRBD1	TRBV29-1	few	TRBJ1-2	CSVEQTRGTYGYTF	TGCAGCGTTGAACAGACCAGGGGGACCTATGGCTACACCTTC
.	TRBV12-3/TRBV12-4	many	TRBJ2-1	CASSLAGEGYNEQFF	TGTGCCAGCAGTTTAGCGGGAGAAGGGTACAATGAGCAGTTCTTC
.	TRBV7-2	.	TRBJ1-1	CASSSDWGDTEAFF	TGTGCCAGCAGCTCGGATTGGGGAGACACTGAAGCTTTCTTT
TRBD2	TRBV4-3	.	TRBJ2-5	CASSQARDLGLAGEETQYF	TGCGCCAGCAGCCAAGCCAGAGATCTCGGACTAGCGGGAGAAGAGACCCAGTACTTC
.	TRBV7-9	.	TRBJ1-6	CASSWREGSSPLHF	TGTGCCAGCAGCTGGAGGGAAGGTTCCTCACCCCTCCACTTT
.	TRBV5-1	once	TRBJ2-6	CASSLVTGYSGANVLTF	TGCGCCAGCAGCTTGGTGACAGGTTACTCTGGGGCCAACGTCCTGACTTTC
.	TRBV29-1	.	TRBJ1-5	CSVSGLGSNQPQHF	TGCAGCGTTTCTGGGTTGGGGAGCAATCAGCCCCAGCATTTT
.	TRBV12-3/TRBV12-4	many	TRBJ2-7	CASSLGREQYF	TGTGCCAGCAGTTTGGGCCGCGAGCAGTACTTC
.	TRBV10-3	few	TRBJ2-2	CANLTADTGELFF	TGTGCCAACCTGACAGCAGACACCGGGGAGCTGTTTTTT
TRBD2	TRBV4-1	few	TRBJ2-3	CASSQDAGGTDTQYF	TGCGCCAGCAGCCAAGATGCGGGGGGCACAGATACGCAGTATTTT
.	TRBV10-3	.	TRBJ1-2	CAISEGTVYGYTF	TGTGCCATCAGTGAGGGAACAGTCTATGGCTACACCTTC
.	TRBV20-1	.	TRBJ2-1	CSARGVNNEQFF	TGCAGTGCTAGAGGAGTTAACAATGAGCAGTTCTTC
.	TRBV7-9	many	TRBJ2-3	CASSPGRATDTQYF	TGTGCCAGCAGCCCCGGACGGGCCACAGATACGCAGTATTTT
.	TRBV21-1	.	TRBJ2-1	CASSRDRLCSYNEQFF	TGTGCCAGCAGTCGGGATCGTCTCTGCTCCTACAATGAGCAGTTCTTC
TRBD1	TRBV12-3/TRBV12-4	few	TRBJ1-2	CASSLDGTGGADGYTF	TGTGCCAGCAGTTTAGATGGGACAGGGGGCGCGGATGGCTACACCTTC
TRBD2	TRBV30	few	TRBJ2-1	CAWALAGGWEQFF	TGTGCCTGGGCACTAGCGGGAGGGTGGGAGCAGTTCTTC
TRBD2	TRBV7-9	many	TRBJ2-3	CASGPIAGVTDTQYF	TGTGCCAGCGGACCTATAGCGGGAGTCACAGATACGCAGTATTTT
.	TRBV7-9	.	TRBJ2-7	CASSLVEVEQYF	TGTGCCAGCAGCTTAGTCGAGGTCGAGCAGTACTTC
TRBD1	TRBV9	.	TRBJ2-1	CASSGSRDRYPNEQFF	TGTGCCAGCAGCGGGAGCCGGGACAGGTACCCGAATGAGCAGTTCTTC
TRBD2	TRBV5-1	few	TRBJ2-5	CASSLAGGASGGRRETQYF	TGCGCCAGCAGCTTGGCCGGTGGGGCTAGCGGGGGGAGACGGGAGACCCAGTACTTC
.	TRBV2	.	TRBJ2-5	CASTKDTQETQYF	TGTGCCAGCACCAAGGACACTCAAGAGACCCAGTACTTC
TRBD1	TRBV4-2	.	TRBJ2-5	CASSQLGDREETQYF	TGTGCCAGCAGCCAGCTTGGGGACAGAGAAGAGACCCAGTACTTC
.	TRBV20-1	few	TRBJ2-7	CSARDGQALLQYF	TGCAGTGCTAGAGATGGGCAGGCGTTATTACAGTACTTC
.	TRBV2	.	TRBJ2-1	CASSEAGPDNEQFF	TGTGCCAGCAGTGAGGCAGGCCCTGACAATGAGCAGTTCTTC
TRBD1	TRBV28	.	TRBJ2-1	CASRGQGEGAYNEQFF	TGTGCCAGCAGAGGACAGGGAGAGGGGGCCTACAATGAGCAGTTCTTC
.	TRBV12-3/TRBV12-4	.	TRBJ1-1	CASSTSGMRTEAFF	TGTGCCAGCAGTACCTCGGGGATGCGAACTGAAGCTTTCTTT
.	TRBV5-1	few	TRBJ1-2	CASSSASGEGYTF	TGCGCCAGCAGCTCTGCTTCTGGCGAGGGCTACACCTTC
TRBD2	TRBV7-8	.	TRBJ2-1	CASSLSGWGGEQFF	TGTGCCAGCAGCCTTAGCGGGTGGGGCGGTGAGCAGTTCTTC
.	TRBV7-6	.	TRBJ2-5	CASSLGPSRSAETQYF	TGTGCCAGCAGCTTAGGCCCCTCGAGGAGCGCTGAGACCCAGTACTTC
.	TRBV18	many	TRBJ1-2	CASSLGDRNGYTF	TGTGCCAGCTCGCTTGGGGATCGTAATGGCTACACCTTC
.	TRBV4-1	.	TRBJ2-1	CASSQDRLVEQFF	TGCGCCAGCAGCCAAGATCGGCTGGTAGAGCAGTTCTTC
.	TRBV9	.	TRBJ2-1	CASSVGGGGPYNEQFF	TGTGCCAGCAGCGTAGGGGGAGGGGGGCCCTACAATGAGCAGTTCTTC
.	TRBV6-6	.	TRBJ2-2	CASNAELNTGELFF	TGTGCCAGCAACGCCGAGCTGAACACCGGGGAGCTGTTTTTT
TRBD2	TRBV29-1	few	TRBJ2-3	CSVRGGRDYTDTQYF	TGCAGCGTTCGGGGGGGGCGAGATTACACAGATACGCAGTATTTT